The 19 T cell receptor beta chains below all came from one sample that was sequenced in a study of cytomegalovirus exposure and HLA in healthy donors. PCR primers comprised 60 Vbeta and 13 Jbeta primers. Sequenced by immunoSEQ multiplex PCR; TCRdb stores in-frame clones only, minus some. The sample lists around 170,000 clones, about 77% seen once, with 2% to 2.5% in the top ten. Sequencing was done on a sample of PBMCs. Receptors were obtained from a woman aged 25 to 39 in good health and CMV-seropositive.

The J gene is TRBJ2-3, the V gene TRBV7-3; possible D gene TRBD2, 6 bases. Between the trimmed V and J ends, which lost 2 bases and 4 bases, there was a span of 13 bases. Germline loops: CDR1 SGHTA, CDR2 FQGTGA. The CDR3 has 15 amino acids. CDR3: CASSLGTSPSDTQYF. Here the CDR3 DNA reads TGTGCCAGCAGCTTAGGTACTAGCCCCTCAGATACGCAGTATTTT. The full variable domain, rest sourced from reference TRBV7-3 and TRBJ2-3, is GAGVSQTPSNKVTEKGKYVELRCDPISGHTALYWYRQSLGQGPEFLIYFQGTGAADDSGLPNDRFFAVRPEGSVSTLKIQRTERGDSAVYLCASSLGTSPSDTQYFGPGTRLTVL.

J is TRBJ2-3 and V is TRBV25-1; the match to TRBD2 covers 14 bases. This CDR3 has 18 residues. CDR1 and CDR2 from the germline V gene are MGHDK and SYGVNS. Losses at the gene ends were 4 bases for V and 0 bases for J; bases not matched to a gene: 6. CDR3 sequence (DNA): TGTGCCAGCAGTGGGGGACTAGCGGGGGTCTCTAGCACAGATACGCAGTATTTT. Protein: CASSGGLAGVSSTDTQYF.

This clone was observed a single time. V gene TRBV14 combines with J gene TRBJ2-1; 7 bases line up with TRBD2. The CDR3 loop spans 17 amino acids. Germline CDR1 SGHDN, CDR2 FVKESK. Trimming at V came to 3 bases and at J to 4 bases, leaving 12 bases not matched to a gene. CDR3 sequence: CASSHYGGTTLYNEQFF. The CDR3 region has the DNA TGTGCCAGCAGCCATTACGGGGGGACTACCCTATACAATGAGCAGTTCTTC.

The rearrangement links TRBV11-2 to TRBJ2-2; tentatively, D is TRBD1 (6 bases). The CDR3 contains 14 residues. The germline V and J ends were trimmed by 5 bases and 5 bases, with 12 bases remaining between them. Germline CDR1 is SGHAT and CDR2 is FQNNGV. DNA of the CDR3: TGTGCCAGCAGCGACTGGACAGTAACCGGGGAGCTGTTTTTT. Protein: CASSDWTVTGELFF.

The chain combines TRBV5-5 with TRBJ1-2, with D possibly TRBD1 on 6 matching bases. The CDR3 extends over 14 amino acids. The ends were cut back, 0 bases at V and 2 bases at J, with 8 bases in the middle. Germline V gene sequence: CDR1 SGHKS, CDR2 YYEKEE (reference sequence). DNA of the CDR3: TGTGCCAGCAGCTTGGCCACAGGGAACTATGGCTACACCTTC. It encodes CASSLATGNYGYTF. Together with reference TRBV5-5 and TRBJ1-2, the CDR3 gives the full variable domain: DAGVTQSPTHLIKTRGQQVTLRCSPISGHKSVSWYQQVLGQGPQFIFQYYEKEERGRGNFPDRFSARQFPNYSSELNVNALLLGDSALYLCASSLATGNYGYTFGSGTRLTVV.

The chain uses TRBV10-3 and TRBJ2-3; 7 bases are shared with TRBD1. The length of the CDR3 is 14 residues. V gave up 10 bases and J gave up 2 bases; unmatched junction bases: 9. Per the germline V gene, CDR1 is ENHRY and CDR2 is SYGVKD. CDR3 DNA sequence: TGTGCCAGCAACCGGGACAGAGACACAGATACGCAGTATTTT. This codes for CASNRDRDTDTQYF.

In nucleotides, the CDR3 is TGTGCCACCAGCAGAGGTAGTAGCGGGGGGGGATACAATGAGCAGTTCTTC. It translates to CATSRGSSGGGYNEQFF. The gene calls are TRBV15 and TRBJ2-1; 11 bases line up with TRBD2. J gave up 4 bases and V 1 base, and 6 bases lay outside the gene matches. The CDR3 sequence is 17 residues long. Germline loops: CDR1 LNHNV, CDR2 YYDKDF (reference sequence).

This chain connects TRBV9 to TRBJ1-6; no clear D. The length of the CDR3 is 17 residues. V was pared by 0 bases and J by 10 bases, with 20 bases between. Germline loops: CDR1 SGDLS, CDR2 YYNGEE. The chain's CDR3 is CASSVDPRPPGGSPLHF. The CDR3 nucleotides are TGTGCCAGCAGCGTAGACCCCCGGCCACCGGGAGGCTCACCCCTCCACTTT.

This clone came up a few times. This chain uses TRBV6-1 with TRBJ1-2; perhaps TRBD1 as D (6 bases). From germline, CDR1 is MNHNS and CDR2 SASEGT. Trimming removed 4 bases from V and 8 bases from J, with 17 bases in between. This CDR3 spans 14 amino acids. CDR3 nucleotide sequence: TGTGCCAGCAGTGGACCGGGGGGGGCTAGAGGCTACACCTTC. Translated: CASSGPGGARGYTF.

The chain uses TRBV6-5 and TRBJ2-7; D uncertain. The CDR3 contains 13 residues. Trimming took off 10 bases at V and 0 bases at J, with 13 bases between the two ends. Germline V gene data show CDR1 as MNHEY and CDR2 as SVGAGI. The CDR3: CAISSASSYEQYF. CDR3 nucleotides: TGTGCCATCTCCAGCGCCAGCTCCTACGAGCAGTACTTC.

In nucleotides, the CDR3 is TGTGCCAGCAGGCGGACAGGGGGCAACTATGGCTACACCTTC. This codes for CASRRTGGNYGYTF. The chain carries TRBV28 and TRBJ1-2; 11 bases are shared with TRBD1. With V trimmed by 6 bases and J by 2 bases, 2 bases remained unmatched. The CDR3 totals 14 residues. The germline V gene has CDR1 MDHEN and CDR2 SYDVKM.

This chain uses TRBV19 with TRBJ2-1, with TRBD1 matching 10 bases. Trimming removed 5 bases from V and 7 bases from J; junction bases left unmatched: 14. The CDR3 is made up of 17 amino acids. CDR1 LNHDA and CDR2 SQIVND come from the germline V gene (reference sequence). The CDR3 sequence is CASSEFWGSDRGNEQFF. In nucleotides, the CDR3 is TGTGCCAGTAGTGAATTCTGGGGGTCGGACAGGGGGAATGAGCAGTTCTTC.

The chain couples TRBV4-1 to TRBJ2-1, with 8 positions matching TRBD2. V lost 5 bases and J lost 7; bases outside the gene matches: 16. Germline-derived CDR1 and CDR2 are MGHRA and YSYEKL. The CDR3 runs 17 residues. CDR3 sequence (DNA): TGCGCCAGCAGCTCCTTGGGATCGGGGGGGGCCCGAAATGAGCAGTTCTTC. This codes for CASSSLGSGGARNEQFF.

V usage is TRBV28 and J usage is TRBJ2-7, with D maybe TRBD2 (5 bases). V lost 6 bases and J lost 3, with 15 bases in between. Germline-derived CDR1 and CDR2 are MDHEN and SYDVKM. The CDR3 extends over 14 amino acids. DNA for the CDR3: TGTGCCAGCAGGCCTCCGGGAACCCTCTACGAGCAGTACTTC. Translated: CASRPPGTLYEQYF.

This clone was observed a few times. This chain uses TRBV11-2 with TRBJ2-3; 8 nucleotides match TRBD1. V shed 3 bases and J 2 bases; nucleotides not matched to a gene: 4. The CDR3 extends over 15 amino acids. Germline loops: CDR1 SGHAT, CDR2 FQNNGV. As DNA, the CDR3 is TGTGCCAGCAGCTTCAGGGGGCGAGACACAGATACGCAGTATTTT. Its protein product is CASSFRGRDTDTQYF.

This clone appeared a few times. This chain links TRBV7-2 with TRBJ2-5, with a weak D call TRBD1 (5 bases). Per the germline V gene, CDR1 is SGHTA and CDR2 is FQGNSA. Deletions cut 0 bases from V and 2 bases from J, with 13 bases between. The CDR3 loop spans 16 amino acids. The CDR3, as DNA: TGTGCCAGCAGCTTAGCGAGTCAGGGTGGTCAAGAGACCCAGTACTTC. It translates to CASSLASQGGQETQYF.

The gene calls are TRBV11-2 and TRBJ1-1, with D perhaps TRBD1 (5 bases). V lost 3 bases, J lost 4 bases, and 15 bases lay in between. The germline V gene encodes CDR1 SGHAT and CDR2 FQNNGV. The CDR3 is made up of 15 amino acids. CDR3 coding DNA: TGTGCCAGCAGCTTCGCAGGGTCTATCAGCACTGAAGCTTTCTTT. It yields the protein CASSFAGSISTEAFF.

The chain has TRBV2 and TRBJ2-7, with D possibly TRBD2 on 5 matching bases. Trimming cost V 3 bases and J 4 bases, with 7 bases left between them. CDR1 and CDR2 (germline): SNHLY, FYNNEI. This CDR3 spans 12 amino acids. DNA of the CDR3: TGTGCCAGCAGTGACAGGAGGTACGAGCAGTACTTC. It is translated as CASSDRRYEQYF.

This chain links TRBV5-6 with TRBJ1-2; weak D call: TRBD1 (6 bases). V lost 3 bases to trimming and J lost 0 bases, with 12 bases between them. This CDR3 comprises 15 residues. Germline CDR1 is SGHDT and CDR2 is YYEEEE. This CDR3 is CASSSYREPNYGYTF. In DNA, the CDR3 is TGTGCCAGCAGCTCGTACAGGGAACCTAACTATGGCTACACCTTC.